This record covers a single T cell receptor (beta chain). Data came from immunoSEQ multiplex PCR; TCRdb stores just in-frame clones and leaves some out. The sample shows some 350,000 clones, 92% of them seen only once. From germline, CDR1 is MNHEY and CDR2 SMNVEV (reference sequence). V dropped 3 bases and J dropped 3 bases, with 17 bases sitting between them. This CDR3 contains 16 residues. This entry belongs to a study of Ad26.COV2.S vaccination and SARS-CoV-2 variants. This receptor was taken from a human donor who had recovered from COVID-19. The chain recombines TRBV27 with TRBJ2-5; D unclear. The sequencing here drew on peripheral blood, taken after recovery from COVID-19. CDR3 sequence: CASSFGGPSSKETQYF. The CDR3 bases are TGTGCCAGCAGTTTTGGTGGCCCCTCCTCGAAAGAGACCCAGTACTTC.